This T cell receptor beta chain was captured in a study of cytomegalovirus exposure and HLA in healthy donors. 13 Jbeta primers and 60 Vbeta primers were used for the PCR. The protocol was immunoSEQ multiplex PCR, while the TCRdb copy is restricted to in-frame clones and leaves out a portion. The sample has about 140,000 clones; around 81% are singletons. Concerning this clone: Its matching antigen is unknown.

Study-level results: The study labeled around 160 TCR beta chains cytomegalovirus-associated. There were some public TCRs occurring in many donors, but most TCR sequences were rare. A previous analysis found most TCR beta V segments productive roughly 87% or roughly 30% of the time.

The germline gives CDR1 SEHNR, CDR2 FQNEAQ (reference sequence). The CDR3 is 13 residues long. Trimming cost V 4 bases and J 7 bases; bases outside gene matches: 3. Sequencing used PBMCs. This clonotype was sampled from a man aged 40-49 years in good health and CMV-seropositive. The chain recombines TRBV7-9 with TRBJ1-4, with TRBD1 matching over 7 bases. The CDR3 region is CASSSRQGEKLFF. CDR3 nucleotides: TGTGCCAGCAGCTCAAGACAGGGTGAAAAACTGTTTTTT.